Described below is a single T cell receptor (beta chain) sequence and its context. These data originate in a study of OX40 agonist ivuxolimab in advanced cancers. The protocol was immunoSEQ multiplex PCR, while the TCRdb copy is restricted to in-frame clones and leaves out a portion. This sample yields around 45,000 clones, of which roughly 90% are seen a single time; about 19% belongs to the top ten. Patients were ineligible given autoimmune disease history or systemic immunosuppression. Germline V gives CDR1 MNHEY, CDR2 SMNVEV (reference sequence). The CDR3 loop spans 13 amino acids. J gave up 7 bases and V 2 bases, and 1 base lay outside the gene matches.

This clonotype was sampled from an adult with an advanced solid tumor such as melanoma, head and neck, liver or kidney cancer. The chain employs TRBV27 and TRBJ1-4; TRBD1 aligns across 7 bases. The sequencing here drew on CD4+ or CD8+ T cells sorted from blood, taken in a trial of the OX40 agonist ivuxolimab. CDR3: CASSLRGPEKLFF. CDR3 in DNA: TGTGCCAGCAGTTTAAGGGGGCCTGAAAAACTGTTTTTT.